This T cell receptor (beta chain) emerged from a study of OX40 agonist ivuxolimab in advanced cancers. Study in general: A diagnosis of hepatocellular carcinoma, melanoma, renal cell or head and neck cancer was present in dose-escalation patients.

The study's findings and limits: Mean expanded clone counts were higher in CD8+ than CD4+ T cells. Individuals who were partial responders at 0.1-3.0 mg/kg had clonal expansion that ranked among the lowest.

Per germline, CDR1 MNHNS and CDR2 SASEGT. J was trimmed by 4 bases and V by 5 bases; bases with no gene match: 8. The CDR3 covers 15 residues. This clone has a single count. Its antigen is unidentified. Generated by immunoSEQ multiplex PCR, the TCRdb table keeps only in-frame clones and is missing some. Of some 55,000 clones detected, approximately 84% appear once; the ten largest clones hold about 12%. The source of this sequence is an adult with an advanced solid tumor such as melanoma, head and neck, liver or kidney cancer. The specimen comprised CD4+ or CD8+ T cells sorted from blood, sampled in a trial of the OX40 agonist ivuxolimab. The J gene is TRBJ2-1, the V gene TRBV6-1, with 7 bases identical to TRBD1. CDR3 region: CASSTVRGRYNEQFF. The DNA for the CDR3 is TGTGCCAGCAGTACCGTGAGGGGGCGATACAATGAGCAGTTCTTC.